The source of this TCR beta chain is a study of STAT5B mutations in CD4+ large granular lymphocyte leukemia (dated by TCRdb to between 2021 and 2022). Turning to the overall study: Among healthy controls, the CDR3 'QG' motif was associated with a particular HLA allele. Flow cytometry performed on FACSCanto II or FACSVerse showed that the purified fractions had more than 95% purity among lymphocytes. The study compared the TCRbeta repertoires of patients with CD4+ T-cell large granular lymphocyte leukemia against the TCRbeta repertoires of healthy blood donors.

What the work shows at the level of the full study, not this receptor alone: The main leukemic clonotypes were found to be private to each patient, although around 26% of the main leukemic clonotypes were detected at low frequency in the non-leukemic repertoires of other patients. CD4-sorted patient repertoires appeared more clonal than healthy CD4+ repertoires, and this difference persisted after removing the putative leukemic clones. The data were not HLA-matched, and the relatively small sample size could explain the higher clonality seen in CD4+ compared with CD8+ T-LGLL.

The immunoSEQ assay at survey resolution was applied to genomic DNA for sequencing of TCRbeta rearrangements. The paper's data handling went like this. In the TCR sequencing data, the smallest productive clonotype frequency that could be detected was 2.59 x 10-5. Only productive TCRbeta rearrangements, defined as complete and in-frame sequences, were included in the analyses. Sample clonality was computed as Simpson clonality in the immunoSEQ Analyzer version 3.0. Clones were categorized by frequency as very rare, small, medium, large (1-20%) or hyperexpanded (>20%). Generation probabilities were estimated with OLGA 1.2.3, V-gene circos plots were generated with VDJtools, specificities were searched for in VDJdb, and CDR3 motifs were identified with GLIPH. TCRdb carries this immuneACCESS record with in-frame sequences only. Its versions omit some clonotypes, under half of them owing to an unresolved V gene in the studies checked, with the rest unexplained. Clonal size and the V and J genes are those of that table, whereas D and trimming came from the DNA. For this sample there are tens of thousands of clones; less than 80% appear just once. The ten largest clonotypes hold around 2.6% of the sample.

Buffy coats from over 35 blood donors, supplied by the Finnish Red Cross blood service, were used as healthy controls. All TCR-sequenced material derived from peripheral blood: patient blood samples and healthy donor buffy coats. Peripheral blood mononuclear cells were isolated by Ficoll-Hypaque gradient centrifugation. CD4+ cells were magnetically purified from the buffy coats of healthy controls. Genomic DNA was extracted with the Gentra Puregene Cell and Tissue kit and quantified on a Qubit 2.0 fluorometer. For this clone: Its antigen is not yet known. Per-base quality was not reported, and no clone a single base away is much larger than it.

The sample comprised CD4+ T cells from blood buffy coats. This receptor was taken from a human donor in good health.

The CDR3 amino acid sequence is: CASSSPRQGKNTGELFF. The base sequence is TGCGCCAGCAGCTCCCCCCGACAGGGGAAGAACACCGGGGAGCTGTTTTTT. The chain is assembled from TRBV5-1 and TRBJ2-2, and 8 junctional nucleotides match TRBD1. The germline V gene provides CDR1 SGHRS and CDR2 YFSETQ. After removal of 3 bases from V and 1 base from J, the junction retains 8 bases not matched to a gene. Counted from cysteine to phenylalanine, this CDR3 has 17 amino acids. Just CDR3 DNA is preserved here, 51 bases in frame from base 1.